The text below deals with one T cell receptor (beta chain). This receptor's antigen is unknown. No much larger clone exists at a distance of one base, and base qualities are not known. This specimen comes from a study of Graves' ophthalmopathy and Graves' hyperthyroidism listed by TCRdb under 2018. Notes on the research overall: Hyperthyroidism was considered stable if no progression to ophthalmopathy occurred within 18 months of follow-up. TCR beta repertoire signatures were used to distinguish Graves' ophthalmopathy from Graves' hyperthyroidism and to predict progression to ophthalmopathy. In total, 135 blood samples were TCR-sequenced: around 42 ophthalmopathy, 75 hyperthyroidism and around 17 hyperthyroidism-to-ophthalmopathy patients. To explore V-J signatures distinguishing ophthalmopathy from hyperthyroidism, a discovery set of 100 patients (43 ophthalmopathy, over 55 stable hyperthyroidism) was enrolled. An independent validation cohort was composed of approximately 18 hyperthyroidism patients and around 15 patients who later progressed from hyperthyroidism to ophthalmopathy. T-cell repertoires of thyroid tissue and blood were compared in six or seven hyperthyroidism patients. After sampling, hyperthyroidism patients received methimazole starting at 30 mg daily, and ophthalmopathy patients received high-dose intravenous methylprednisolone.

For repertoire sequencing, the TCR beta CDR3 regions were amplified from RNA transcripts. HTBI primers and the Qiagen OneStep RT-PCR kit were used in a first-round RT-PCR, which was followed by a second-round multiplex PCR, size selection and purification. The libraries underwent paired-end sequencing with 100 bp reads on an Illumina HiSeq2000. In the original analysis: SOAPnuke was used to process the reads, removing any read that contained adapters or uncalled bases, had a mean Phred below 15, or lacked an exact match to the constant primer or identifier. High-quality paired reads were merged with COPE v1.2.5. Clonotypes were defined as unique nucleotide sequences and were aligned to IMGT TRB V, D and J references using MiTCR v1.1. Analysis was restricted to V-J combinations with a frequency above 0.0001, which covered over 98% of repertoires. For each V-J combination, a TCR clonal expansion and chaos score was defined as F50 clonal expansion divided by the chaos observed in the TCRdist matrix. Features were reduced by Welch's t-statistics and random forest to around 13 V-J combinations, which fed a naive Bayes classifier. The Morisita-Horn index was used to measure how similar the thyroid and blood repertoires were. TCRdb passed the public sequencing reads through fastp at Q25 and MiXCR, retaining productive beta sequences. Each entry merges the rows of one CDR3 protein and shows their most common DNA and genes. TCRdb, not the original authors, processed these V and J calls. The sample table lists around 1.1 million distinct CDR3 sequences, about two fifths of them with a count of one. The ten most abundant clones make up roughly 11% of the sample.

Hyperthyroidism patients were newly diagnosed, with disease duration under 2 months, and aged 18 to 65 years. Patients with other autoimmune diseases, uncontrolled infections, pregnancy or lactation were excluded from the study. Clinical symptoms, serum thyroxine, TRAb, thyroid ultrasound and orbital computed tomography were used for diagnosis. Total RNA was extracted using Trizol reagent, and RNA quality was checked on an Agilent 2100 Bioanalyzer. Summary of the overall study and its limitations: Among expanded thyroid clonotypes with frequency above 0.001, most also showed up in blood, which suggests that blood repertoires may reflect the thyroid immune response. In validation, the model predicted ophthalmopathy progression with 55% to 71% sensitivity and approximately 75% specificity; some 13 predicted patients were CT-confirmed with GO in a median of approximately six months. In cross-validation, the 13-signature model distinguished ophthalmopathy from stable hyperthyroidism with nearly 90% sensitivity and roughly 81% specificity, while in the test set the corresponding values were about 80% and 75%. Sample size was not statistically predetermined, and group allocation was not concealed from the investigators.

Via the germline V gene (reference sequence), CDR1 is SGHNT and CDR2 YYREEE. V was cut back by 0 bases and J by 1 base, leaving a gap of 10 bases between them. The CDR3 runs 16 amino acids, cysteine and phenylalanine included. This entry keeps only the CDR3 DNA: 48 bases, framed from base 1. Sample: peripheral blood or thyroid tissue (not recorded which). The chain was built from TRBV5-4 and TRBJ1-4, with a tentative D gene TRBD1 over 6 matching bases. This receptor was obtained from an adult man with Graves' hyperthyroidism. The CDR3 corresponds to CASSLGGRGTNEKLFF. The DNA sequence is given as TGTGCCAGCAGCTTGGGGGGCAGGGGAACTAATGAAAAACTGTTTTTT.